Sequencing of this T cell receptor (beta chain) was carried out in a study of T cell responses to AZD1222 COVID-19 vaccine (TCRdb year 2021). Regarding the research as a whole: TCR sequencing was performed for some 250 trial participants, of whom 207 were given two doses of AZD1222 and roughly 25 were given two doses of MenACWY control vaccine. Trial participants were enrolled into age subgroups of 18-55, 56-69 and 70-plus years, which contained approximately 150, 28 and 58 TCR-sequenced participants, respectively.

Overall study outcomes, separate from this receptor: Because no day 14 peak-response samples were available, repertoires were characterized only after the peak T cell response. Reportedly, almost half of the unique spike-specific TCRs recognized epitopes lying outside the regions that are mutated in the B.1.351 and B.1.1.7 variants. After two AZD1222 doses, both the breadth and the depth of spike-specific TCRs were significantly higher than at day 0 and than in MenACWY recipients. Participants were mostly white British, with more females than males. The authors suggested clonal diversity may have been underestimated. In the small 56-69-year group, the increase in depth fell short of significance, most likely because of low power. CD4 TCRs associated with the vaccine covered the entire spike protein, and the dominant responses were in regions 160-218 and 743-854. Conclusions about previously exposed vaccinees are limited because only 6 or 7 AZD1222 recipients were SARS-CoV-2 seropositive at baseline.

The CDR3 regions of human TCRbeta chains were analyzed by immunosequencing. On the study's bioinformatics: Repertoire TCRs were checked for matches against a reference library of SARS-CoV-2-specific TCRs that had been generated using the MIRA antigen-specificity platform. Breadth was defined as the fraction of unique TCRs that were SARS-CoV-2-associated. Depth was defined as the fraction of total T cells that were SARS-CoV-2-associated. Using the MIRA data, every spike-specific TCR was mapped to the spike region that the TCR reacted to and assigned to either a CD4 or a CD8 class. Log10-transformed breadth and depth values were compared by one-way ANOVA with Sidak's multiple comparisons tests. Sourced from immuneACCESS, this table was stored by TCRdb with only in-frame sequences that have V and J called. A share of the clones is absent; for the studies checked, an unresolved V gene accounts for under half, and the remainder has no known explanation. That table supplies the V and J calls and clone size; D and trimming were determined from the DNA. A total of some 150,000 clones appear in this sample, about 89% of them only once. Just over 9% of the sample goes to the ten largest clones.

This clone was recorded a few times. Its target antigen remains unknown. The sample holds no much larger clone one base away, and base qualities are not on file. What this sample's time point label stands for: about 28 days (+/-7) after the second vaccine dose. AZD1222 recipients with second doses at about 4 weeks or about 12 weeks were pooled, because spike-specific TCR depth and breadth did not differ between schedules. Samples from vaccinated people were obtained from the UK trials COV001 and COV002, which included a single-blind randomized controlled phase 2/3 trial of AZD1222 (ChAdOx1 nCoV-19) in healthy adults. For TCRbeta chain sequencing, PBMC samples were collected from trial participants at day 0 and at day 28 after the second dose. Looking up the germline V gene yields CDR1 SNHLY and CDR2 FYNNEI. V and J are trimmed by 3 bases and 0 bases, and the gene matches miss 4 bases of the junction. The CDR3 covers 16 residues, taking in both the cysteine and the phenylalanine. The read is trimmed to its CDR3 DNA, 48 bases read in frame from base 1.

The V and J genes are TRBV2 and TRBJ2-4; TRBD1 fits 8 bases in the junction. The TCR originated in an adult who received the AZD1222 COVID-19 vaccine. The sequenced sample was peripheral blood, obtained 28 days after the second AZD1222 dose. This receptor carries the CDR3 CASSDWTGIAKNIQYF. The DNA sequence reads TGTGCCAGCAGTGATTGGACAGGGATAGCCAAAAACATTCAGTACTTC.